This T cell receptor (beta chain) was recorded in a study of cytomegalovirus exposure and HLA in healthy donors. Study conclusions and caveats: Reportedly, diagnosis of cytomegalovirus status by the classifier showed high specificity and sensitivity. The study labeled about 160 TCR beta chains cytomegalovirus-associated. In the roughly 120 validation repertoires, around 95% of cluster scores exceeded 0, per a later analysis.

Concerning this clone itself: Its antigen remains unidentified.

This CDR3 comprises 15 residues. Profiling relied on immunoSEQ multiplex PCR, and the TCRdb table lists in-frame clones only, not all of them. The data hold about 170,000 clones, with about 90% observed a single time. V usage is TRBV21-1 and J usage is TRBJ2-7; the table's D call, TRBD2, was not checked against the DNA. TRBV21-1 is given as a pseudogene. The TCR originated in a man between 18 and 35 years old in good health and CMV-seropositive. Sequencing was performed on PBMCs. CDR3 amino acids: CASSKGSSGNYEQYF. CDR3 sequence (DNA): TGTGCCAGCAGCAAAGGTTCTAGCGGGAACTACGAGCAGTACTTC.